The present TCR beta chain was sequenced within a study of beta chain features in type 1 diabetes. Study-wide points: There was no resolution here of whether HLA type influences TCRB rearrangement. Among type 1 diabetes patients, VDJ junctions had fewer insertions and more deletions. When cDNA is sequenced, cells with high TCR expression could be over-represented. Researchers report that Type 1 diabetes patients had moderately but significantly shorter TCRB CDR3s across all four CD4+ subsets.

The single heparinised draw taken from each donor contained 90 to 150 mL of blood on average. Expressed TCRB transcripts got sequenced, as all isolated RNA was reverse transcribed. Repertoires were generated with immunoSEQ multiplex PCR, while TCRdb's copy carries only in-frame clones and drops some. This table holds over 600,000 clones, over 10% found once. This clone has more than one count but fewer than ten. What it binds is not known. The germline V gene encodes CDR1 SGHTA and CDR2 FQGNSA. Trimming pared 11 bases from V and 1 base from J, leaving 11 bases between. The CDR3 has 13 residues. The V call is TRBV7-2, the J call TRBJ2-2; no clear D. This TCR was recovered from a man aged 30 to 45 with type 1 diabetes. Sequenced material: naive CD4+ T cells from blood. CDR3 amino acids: CAGRTLNTGELFF. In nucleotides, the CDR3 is TGTGCCGGACGAACACTGAACACCGGGGAGCTGTTTTTT.